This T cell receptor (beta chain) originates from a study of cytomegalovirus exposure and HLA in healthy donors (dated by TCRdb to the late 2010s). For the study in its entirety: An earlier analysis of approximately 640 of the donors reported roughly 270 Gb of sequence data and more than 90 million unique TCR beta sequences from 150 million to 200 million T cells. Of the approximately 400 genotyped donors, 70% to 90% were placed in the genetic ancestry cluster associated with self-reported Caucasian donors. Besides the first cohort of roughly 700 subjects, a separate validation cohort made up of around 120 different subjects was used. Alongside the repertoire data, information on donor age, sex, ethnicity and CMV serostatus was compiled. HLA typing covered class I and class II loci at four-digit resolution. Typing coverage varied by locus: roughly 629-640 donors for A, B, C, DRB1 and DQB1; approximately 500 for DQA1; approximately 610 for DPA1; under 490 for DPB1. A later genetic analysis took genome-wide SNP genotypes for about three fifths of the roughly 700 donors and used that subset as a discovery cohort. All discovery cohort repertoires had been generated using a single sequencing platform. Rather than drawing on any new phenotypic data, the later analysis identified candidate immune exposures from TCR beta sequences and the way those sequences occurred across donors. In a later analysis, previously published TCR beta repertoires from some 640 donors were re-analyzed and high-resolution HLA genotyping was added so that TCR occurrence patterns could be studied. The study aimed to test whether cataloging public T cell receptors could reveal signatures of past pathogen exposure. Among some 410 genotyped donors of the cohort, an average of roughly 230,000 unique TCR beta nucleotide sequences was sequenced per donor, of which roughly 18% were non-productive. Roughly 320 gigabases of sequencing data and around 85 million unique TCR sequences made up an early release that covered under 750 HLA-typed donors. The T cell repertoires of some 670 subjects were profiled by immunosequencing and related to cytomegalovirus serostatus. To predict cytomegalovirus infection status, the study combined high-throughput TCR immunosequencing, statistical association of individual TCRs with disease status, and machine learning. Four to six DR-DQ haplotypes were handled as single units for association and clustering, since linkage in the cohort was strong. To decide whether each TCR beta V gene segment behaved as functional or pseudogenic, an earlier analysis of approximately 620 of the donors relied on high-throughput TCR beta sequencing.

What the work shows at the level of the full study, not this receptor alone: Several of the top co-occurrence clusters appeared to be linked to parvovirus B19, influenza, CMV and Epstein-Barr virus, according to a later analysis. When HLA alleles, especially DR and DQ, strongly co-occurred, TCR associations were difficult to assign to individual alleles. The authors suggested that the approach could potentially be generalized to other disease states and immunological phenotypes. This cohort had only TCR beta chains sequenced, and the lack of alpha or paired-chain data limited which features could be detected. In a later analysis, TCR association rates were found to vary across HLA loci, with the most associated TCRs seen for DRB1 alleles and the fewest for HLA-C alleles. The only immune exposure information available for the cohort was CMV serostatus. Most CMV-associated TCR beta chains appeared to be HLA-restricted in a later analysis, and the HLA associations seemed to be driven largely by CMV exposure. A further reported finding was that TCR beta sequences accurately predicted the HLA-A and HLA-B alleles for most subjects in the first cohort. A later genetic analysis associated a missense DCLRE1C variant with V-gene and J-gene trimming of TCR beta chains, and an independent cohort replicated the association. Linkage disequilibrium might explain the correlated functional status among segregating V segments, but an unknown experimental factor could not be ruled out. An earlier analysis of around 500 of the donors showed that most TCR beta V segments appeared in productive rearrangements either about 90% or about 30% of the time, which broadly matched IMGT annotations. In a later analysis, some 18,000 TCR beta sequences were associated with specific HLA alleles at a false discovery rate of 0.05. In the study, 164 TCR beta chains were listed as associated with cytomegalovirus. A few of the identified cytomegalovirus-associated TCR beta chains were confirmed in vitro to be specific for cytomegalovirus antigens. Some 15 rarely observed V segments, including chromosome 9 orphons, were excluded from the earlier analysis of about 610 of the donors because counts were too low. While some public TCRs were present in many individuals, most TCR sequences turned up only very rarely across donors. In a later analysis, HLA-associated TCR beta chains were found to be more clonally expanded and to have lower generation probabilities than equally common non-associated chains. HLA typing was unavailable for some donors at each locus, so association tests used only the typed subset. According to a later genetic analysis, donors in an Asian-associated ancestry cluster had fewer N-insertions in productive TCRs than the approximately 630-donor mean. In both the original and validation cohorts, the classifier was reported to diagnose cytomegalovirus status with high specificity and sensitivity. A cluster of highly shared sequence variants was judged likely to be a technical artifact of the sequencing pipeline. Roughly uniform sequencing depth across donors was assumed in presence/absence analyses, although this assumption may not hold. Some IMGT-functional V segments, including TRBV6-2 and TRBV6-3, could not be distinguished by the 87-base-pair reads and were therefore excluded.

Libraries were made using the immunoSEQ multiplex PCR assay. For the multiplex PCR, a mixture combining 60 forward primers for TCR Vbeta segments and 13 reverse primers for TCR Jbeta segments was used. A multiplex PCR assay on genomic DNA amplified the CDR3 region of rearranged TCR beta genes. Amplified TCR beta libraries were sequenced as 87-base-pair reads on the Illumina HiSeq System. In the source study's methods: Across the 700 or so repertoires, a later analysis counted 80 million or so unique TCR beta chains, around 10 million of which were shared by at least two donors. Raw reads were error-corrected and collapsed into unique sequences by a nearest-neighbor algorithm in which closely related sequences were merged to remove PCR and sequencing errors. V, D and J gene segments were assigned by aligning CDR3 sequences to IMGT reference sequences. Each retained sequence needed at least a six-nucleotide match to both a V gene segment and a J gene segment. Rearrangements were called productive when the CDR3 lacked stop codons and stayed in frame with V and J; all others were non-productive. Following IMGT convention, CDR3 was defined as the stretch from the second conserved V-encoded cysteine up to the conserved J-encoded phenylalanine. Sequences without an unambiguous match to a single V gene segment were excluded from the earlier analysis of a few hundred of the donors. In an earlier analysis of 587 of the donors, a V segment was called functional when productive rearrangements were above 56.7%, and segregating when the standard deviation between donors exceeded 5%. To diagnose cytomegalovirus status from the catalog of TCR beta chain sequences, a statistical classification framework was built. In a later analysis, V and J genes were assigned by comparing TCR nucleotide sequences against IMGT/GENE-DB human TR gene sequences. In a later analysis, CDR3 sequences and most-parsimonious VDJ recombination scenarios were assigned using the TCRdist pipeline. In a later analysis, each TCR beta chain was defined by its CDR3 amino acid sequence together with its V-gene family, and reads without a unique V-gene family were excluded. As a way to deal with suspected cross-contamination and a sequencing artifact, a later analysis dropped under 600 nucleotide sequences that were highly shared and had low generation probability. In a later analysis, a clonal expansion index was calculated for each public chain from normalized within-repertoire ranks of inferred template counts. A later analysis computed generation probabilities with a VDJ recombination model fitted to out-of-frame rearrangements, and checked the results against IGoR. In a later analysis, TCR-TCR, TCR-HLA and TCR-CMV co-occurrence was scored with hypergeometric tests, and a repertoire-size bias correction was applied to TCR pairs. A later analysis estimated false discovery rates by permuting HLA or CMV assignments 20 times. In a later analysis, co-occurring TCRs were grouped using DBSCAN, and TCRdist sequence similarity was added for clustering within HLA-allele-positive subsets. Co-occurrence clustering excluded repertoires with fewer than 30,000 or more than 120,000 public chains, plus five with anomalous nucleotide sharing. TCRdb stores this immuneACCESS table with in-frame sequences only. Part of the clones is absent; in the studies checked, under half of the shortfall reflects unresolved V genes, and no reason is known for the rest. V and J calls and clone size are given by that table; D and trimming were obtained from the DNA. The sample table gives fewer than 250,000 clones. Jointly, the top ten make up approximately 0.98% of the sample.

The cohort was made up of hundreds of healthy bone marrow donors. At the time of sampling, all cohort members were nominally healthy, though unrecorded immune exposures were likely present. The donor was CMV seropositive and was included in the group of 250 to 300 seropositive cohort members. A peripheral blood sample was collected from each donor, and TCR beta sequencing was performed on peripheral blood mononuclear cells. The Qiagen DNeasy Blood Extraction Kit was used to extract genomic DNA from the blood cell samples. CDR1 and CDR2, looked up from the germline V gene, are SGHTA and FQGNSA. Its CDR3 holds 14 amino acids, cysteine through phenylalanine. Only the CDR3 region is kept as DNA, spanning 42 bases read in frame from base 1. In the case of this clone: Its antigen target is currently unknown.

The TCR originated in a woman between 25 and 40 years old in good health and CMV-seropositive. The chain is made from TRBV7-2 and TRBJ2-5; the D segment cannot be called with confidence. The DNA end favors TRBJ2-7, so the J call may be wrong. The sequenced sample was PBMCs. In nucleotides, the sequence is TGTGCCAGCAGCTTAAACAGAGAAAGCTACGAGCAGTACTTC. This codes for CASSLNRESYEQYF.